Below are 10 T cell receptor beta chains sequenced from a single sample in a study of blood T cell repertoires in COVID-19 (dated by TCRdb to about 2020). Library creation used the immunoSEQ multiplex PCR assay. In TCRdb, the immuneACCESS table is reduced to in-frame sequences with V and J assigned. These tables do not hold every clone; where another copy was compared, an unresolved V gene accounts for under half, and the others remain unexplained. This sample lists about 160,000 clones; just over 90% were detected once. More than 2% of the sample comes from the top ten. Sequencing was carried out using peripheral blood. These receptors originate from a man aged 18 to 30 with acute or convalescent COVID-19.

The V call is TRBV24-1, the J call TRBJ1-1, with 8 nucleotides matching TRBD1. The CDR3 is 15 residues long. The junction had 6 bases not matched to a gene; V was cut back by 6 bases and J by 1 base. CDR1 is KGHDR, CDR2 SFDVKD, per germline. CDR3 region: CATSMSGQGNTEAFF. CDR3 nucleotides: TGTGCCACCAGTATGAGCGGACAGGGGAACACTGAAGCTTTCTTT.

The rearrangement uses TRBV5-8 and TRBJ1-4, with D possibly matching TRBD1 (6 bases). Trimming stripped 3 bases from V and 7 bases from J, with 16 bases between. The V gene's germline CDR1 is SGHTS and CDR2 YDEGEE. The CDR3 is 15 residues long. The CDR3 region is CASSSGLGGGEKLFF. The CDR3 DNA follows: TGTGCCAGCAGCTCGGGGCTAGGGGGTGGTGAAAAACTGTTTTTT. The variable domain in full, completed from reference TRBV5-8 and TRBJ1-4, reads EAGVTQSPTHLIKTRGQQATLRCSPISGHTSVYWYQQALGLGLQFLLWYDEGEERNRGNFPPRFSGRQFPNYSSELNVNALELEDSALYLCASSSGLGGGEKLFFGSGTQLSVL.

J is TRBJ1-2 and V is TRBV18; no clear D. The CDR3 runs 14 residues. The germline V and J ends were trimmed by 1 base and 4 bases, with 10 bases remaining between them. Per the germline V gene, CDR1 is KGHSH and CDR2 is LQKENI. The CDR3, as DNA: TGTGCCAGCTCACCACTCTCCAGTCCCTATGGCTACACCTTC. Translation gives CASSPLSSPYGYTF.

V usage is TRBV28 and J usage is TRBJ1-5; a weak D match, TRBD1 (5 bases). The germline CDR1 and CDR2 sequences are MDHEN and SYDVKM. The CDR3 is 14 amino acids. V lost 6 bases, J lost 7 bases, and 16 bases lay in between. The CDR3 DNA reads TGTGCCAGCAGCCCCGGGGGGGTACGCCAGCCCCAGCATTTT. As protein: CASSPGGVRQPQHF.

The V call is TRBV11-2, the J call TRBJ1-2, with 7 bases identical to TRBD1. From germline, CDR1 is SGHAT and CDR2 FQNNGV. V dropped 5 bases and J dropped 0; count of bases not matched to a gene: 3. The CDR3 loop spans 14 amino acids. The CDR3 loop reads CASSPGQPNYGYTF. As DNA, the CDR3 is TGTGCCAGCAGCCCGGGACAGCCTAACTATGGCTACACCTTC.

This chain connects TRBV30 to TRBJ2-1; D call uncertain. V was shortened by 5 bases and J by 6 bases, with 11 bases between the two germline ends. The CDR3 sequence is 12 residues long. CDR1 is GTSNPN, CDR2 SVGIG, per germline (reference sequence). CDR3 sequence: CAWERLANEQFF. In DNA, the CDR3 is TGTGCCTGGGAGAGACTTGCCAATGAGCAGTTCTTC.

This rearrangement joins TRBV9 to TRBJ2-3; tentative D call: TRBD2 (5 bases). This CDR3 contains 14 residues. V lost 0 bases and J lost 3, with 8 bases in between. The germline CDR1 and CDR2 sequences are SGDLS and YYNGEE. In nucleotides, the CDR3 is TGTGCCAGCAGCGTAGTAACGGGGACAGATACGCAGTATTTT. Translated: CASSVVTGTDTQYF.

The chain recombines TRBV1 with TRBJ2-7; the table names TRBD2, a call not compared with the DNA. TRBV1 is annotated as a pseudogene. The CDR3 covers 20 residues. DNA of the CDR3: TGCACCAGCAGCCAGACCGGAGGGGACCGGCACCCAAGTGGGTCCTACGAGCAGTACTTC. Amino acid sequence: CTSSQTGGDRHPSGSYEQYF.

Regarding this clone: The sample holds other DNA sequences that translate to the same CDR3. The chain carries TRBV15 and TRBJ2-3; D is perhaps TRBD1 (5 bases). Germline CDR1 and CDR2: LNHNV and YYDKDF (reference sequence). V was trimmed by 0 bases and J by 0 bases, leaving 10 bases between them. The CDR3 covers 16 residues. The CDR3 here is CATSRDRQGSTDTQYF. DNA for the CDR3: TGTGCCACCAGCAGAGATCGGCAGGGAAGCACAGATACGCAGTATTTT.

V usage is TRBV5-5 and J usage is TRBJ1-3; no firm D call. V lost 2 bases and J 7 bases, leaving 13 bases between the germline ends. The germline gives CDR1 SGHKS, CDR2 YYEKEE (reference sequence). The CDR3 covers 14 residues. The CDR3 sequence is CASSLSQWSNTIYF. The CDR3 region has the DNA TGTGCCAGCAGCTTATCTCAGTGGAGTAACACCATATATTTT.